Presented here are 9 T cell receptor beta chains from one specimen sequenced in a study of read filtering for tumor transcriptome and immune sequencing. The library was built from roughly 400 ng RNA with molecular barcoded adaptors for alpha/delta and beta/gamma chains. MiXCR, applied by TCRdb to the reads, yields one record per CDR3 protein. The data contain roughly 130,000 distinct CDR3 sequences, 10% to 15% of them singletons. The sequencing input was a population of CD138-negative cells sorted from bone marrow. Receptor source: a donor aged 40 or over with multiple myeloma.

This clonotype showed up just a few times. V gene TRBV28 combines with J gene TRBJ1-2, with D unresolved. The CDR3 is made up of 15 amino acids. Germline V gene sequence: CDR1 MDHEN, CDR2 SYDVKM. Deletions cut 6 bases from V and 5 bases from J, with 19 bases between. This CDR3 reads CASSPASLYYYGYTF. As DNA, the CDR3 is TGTGCCAGCAGCCCCGCGTCCCTTTACTATTATGGCTACACCTTC.

The chain has TRBV11-3 and TRBJ2-2; unclear D gene. CDR1 and CDR2 from the germline V gene are SGHNT and YENEEA. The CDR3 has 14 amino acids. Trimming took off 3 bases at V and 4 bases at J, with 9 bases between the two ends. In DNA form, the CDR3 reads TGTGCCAGCAGCTTCACGGACGGCACCGGGGAGCTGTTTTTT. Protein product: CASSFTDGTGELFF. The full variable domain, completed using reference TRBV11-3 and TRBJ2-2, is EAGVVQSPRYKIIEKKQPVAFWCNPISGHNTLYWYLQNLGQGPELLIRYENEEAVDDSQLPKDRFSAERLKGVDSTLKIQPAELGDSAVYLCASSFTDGTGELFFGEGSRLTVL.

This clonotype was picked up many times. The chain has TRBV6-6 and TRBJ1-6; tentative D call: TRBD1 (6 bases). The CDR3 has 12 residues. Trimming stripped 11 bases from V and 7 bases from J, with 12 bases between. The V gene's germline CDR1 is MNHNY and CDR2 SVGAGI (reference sequence). The CDR3 sequence: CACRTANSPLHF. The CDR3 nucleotides read TGTGCCTGTCGGACAGCAAATTCACCCCTCCACTTT.

For this clonotype: This sequence may be a read error, since a much larger clone differs from it by one base. The final CDR3 position lacks the conserved phenylalanine or tryptophan, pointing to a likely read error. The chain uses TRBV7-9 and TRBJ2-3; D might be TRBD1 (6 bases). The CDR3 spans 15 residues. Trimming removed 3 bases from V and 1 base from J, with 11 bases in between. Germline assignment: CDR1 SEHNR and CDR2 FQNEAQ (reference sequence). CDR3 DNA sequence: TGTGCCAGCAGCTTGGGGTGGGGGCGCACAGATACGCAGTATTCT. This encodes CASSLGWGRTDTQYS.

This clonotype was detected many times. The V call is TRBV6-1, the J call TRBJ1-2; D remains ambiguous. Germline values: CDR1 MNHNS, CDR2 SASEGT. Trimming pared 8 bases from V and 1 base from J, leaving 17 bases between. The CDR3 length is 15 residues. CDR3 residues: CASAREAENNYGYTF. The CDR3 nucleotides read TGTGCCAGCGCGAGAGAGGCAGAAAATAACTATGGCTACACCTTC.

V gene TRBV7-9 combines with J gene TRBJ2-3; D might be TRBD2 (5 bases). This CDR3 is 16 amino acids long. CDR1 SEHNR and CDR2 FQNEAQ come from the germline V gene (reference sequence). V was cut by 1 base and J by 0 bases, with 11 bases left in between. The CDR3 DNA follows: TGTGCCAGCAGCTTAGGGGCCCGGGGAAGCACAGATACGCAGTATTTT. This codes for CASSLGARGSTDTQYF.

This sequence joins TRBV14 and TRBJ1-2, with D maybe TRBD1 (5 bases). This CDR3 comprises 12 residues. Germline V gives CDR1 SGHDN, CDR2 FVKESK. Trimming shortened V by 4 bases and J by 4 bases, and 7 bases separated the two germline ends. The CDR3 bases are TGTGCCAGCAGCCGTGACAGCTATGGCTACACCTTC. Amino acids: CASSRDSYGYTF. Complete variable domain (other parts from reference TRBV14 and TRBJ1-2): EAGVTQFPSHSVIEKGQTVTLRCDPISGHDNLYWYRRVMGKEIKFLLHFVKESKQDESGMPNNRFLAERTGGTYSTLKVQPAELEDSGVYFCASSRDSYGYTFGSGTRLTVV.

Turning to this clonotype: A much larger clone differs from this one at a single base, so this may be a read error. The genes are TRBV7-2 and TRBJ1-1; D gene unclear. V was cut by 8 bases and J by 3 bases, with 13 bases left in between. This CDR3 has 13 residues. Germline-derived CDR1 and CDR2 are SGHTA and FQGNSA. The CDR3 region is CASSNGMDTEAFF. As DNA, the CDR3 is TGTGCCAGCTCGAATGGCATGGACACTGAAGCTTTCTTT.

Points on this clonotype: Just one base apart from a much larger clone, this may be a read error. The rearrangement links TRBV7-2 to TRBJ2-1; a weak D match, TRBD1 (5 bases). The CDR3 covers 13 residues. V lost 0 bases and J 15 bases, leaving 15 bases between the germline ends. The germline V gene encodes CDR1 SGHTA and CDR2 FQGNSA. The chain's CDR3 is CASSLARDSVVFF. In DNA, the CDR3 is TGTGCCAGCAGCTTAGCGCGAGACAGTGTCGTGTTCTTC.